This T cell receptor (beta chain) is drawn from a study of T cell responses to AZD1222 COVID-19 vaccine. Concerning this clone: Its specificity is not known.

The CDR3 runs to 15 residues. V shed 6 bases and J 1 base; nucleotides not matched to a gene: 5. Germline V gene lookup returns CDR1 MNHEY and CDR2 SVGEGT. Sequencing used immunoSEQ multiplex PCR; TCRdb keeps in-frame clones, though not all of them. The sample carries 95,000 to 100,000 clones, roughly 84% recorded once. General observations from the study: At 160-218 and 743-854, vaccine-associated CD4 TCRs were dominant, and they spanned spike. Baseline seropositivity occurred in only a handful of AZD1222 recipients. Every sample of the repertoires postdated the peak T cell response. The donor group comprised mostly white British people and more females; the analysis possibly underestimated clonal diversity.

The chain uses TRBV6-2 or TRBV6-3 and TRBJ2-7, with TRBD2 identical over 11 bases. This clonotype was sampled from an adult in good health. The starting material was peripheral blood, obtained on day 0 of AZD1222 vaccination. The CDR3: CASSRGTSGSYEQYF. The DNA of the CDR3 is TGTGCCAGCAGCCGAGGGACTAGCGGATCCTACGAGCAGTACTTC.